The 16 T cell receptor beta chains below come from one sample, sequenced in a study of blood T cells in healthy people across ages. Primed by a sample-barcoded 5' primer and a J-beta primer mix, a second PCR proceeded for 7 to 11 cycles. MiXCR was run by TCRdb on the 5' RACE reads, yielding one entry per CDR3 protein. The sample lists around 700,000 distinct CDR3 sequences, roughly 25% occurring once. These data were likewise used in another study, on T cells of mothers and their children.

The specimen sequenced was blood. All receptors come from a boy between 10 and 17 years old in good health.

This clonotype has only a few counts. The rearrangement links TRBV27 to TRBJ2-7, with D hard to call. The CDR3 has 14 amino acids. Germline values: CDR1 MNHEY, CDR2 SMNVEV (reference sequence). The V gene lost 2 bases and the J gene lost 3 bases, with 11 bases spanning the gap. The CDR3 sequence is CASSLGGNLYEQYF. Written as DNA, the CDR3 is TGTGCCAGCAGTTTAGGTGGGAACCTCTACGAGCAGTACTTC.

The chain is built from TRBV11-2 and TRBJ2-2, with TRBD2 identical over 7 bases. The CDR3 is made up of 15 amino acids. Losses at the gene ends were 4 bases for V and 1 base for J; bases not matched to a gene: 3. CDR1 is SGHAT and CDR2 is FQNNGV in the germline V gene. In DNA, the CDR3 is TGTGCCAGCAGCTCCGGGACTAAGAACACCGGGGAGCTGTTTTTT. Its translation: CASSSGTKNTGELFF.

The rearrangement uses TRBV18 and TRBJ1-4, with D uncertain. The CDR3 covers 16 residues. Looked up from germline, CDR1 is KGHSH and CDR2 is LQKENI. V lost 2 bases and J 2 bases, leaving 12 bases between the germline ends. The CDR3 is CASSPGRPGTNEKLFF. The CDR3 nucleotides read TGTGCCAGCTCACCAGGAAGGCCGGGGACTAATGAAAAACTGTTTTTT.

The CDR3 nucleotides read TGTGCCAGCAGTTTCCCGGGACAGGTGAAGGACGAGCAGTACTTC. Amino acids: CASSFPGQVKDEQYF. The chain is built from TRBV28 and TRBJ2-5; the match to TRBD1 covers 8 bases. The DNA end lines up better with TRBJ2-7; the J call may be wrong. CDR3 size: 15 residues. Germline assignment: CDR1 MDHEN and CDR2 SYDVKM.

This clonotype has a handful of counts. The junction departs from the called germline gene at one end, perhaps through a read error. V and J are TRBV29-1 and TRBJ1-4; 9 positions match TRBD1. The CDR3 spans 14 residues. Germline V lookup: CDR1 SQVTM, CDR2 ANQGSEA. The CDR3 spells CSVEGDRAGEKLVF. The CDR3 nucleotides read TGCAGCGTTGAAGGGGACAGGGCCGGGGAAAAACTGGTTTTT. The whole variable domain, filled in from reference TRBV29-1 and TRBJ1-4, reads SAVISQKPSRDICQRGTSLTIQCQVDSQVTMMFWYRQQPGQSLTLIATANQGSEATYESGFVIDKFPISRPNLTFSTLTVSNMSPEDSSIYLCSVEGDRAGEKLVFGSGTQLSVL.

This chain uses TRBV10-3 with TRBJ1-4; 7 bases line up with TRBD1. Germline CDR1 ENHRY, CDR2 SYGVKD. J was trimmed by 7 bases and V by 3 bases; bases with no gene match: 5. This CDR3 is built from 14 residues. CDR3 coding DNA: TGTGCCATCAGTGATACGGGACAGACTGAAAAACTGTTTTTT. The encoded protein is CAISDTGQTEKLFF.

The rearrangement links TRBV3-1 to TRBJ2-7; D is unclear. V lost 3 bases, J lost 2 bases, and 8 bases lay in between. Germline loops: CDR1 LGHDT, CDR2 YNNKEL (reference sequence). CDR3 size: 13 residues. DNA of the CDR3: TGTGCCAGCAGCCACTGGCAGGCCTACGAGCAGTACTTC. This codes for CASSHWQAYEQYF.

This clonotype appeared a few times. The V gene is TRBV4-3, the J gene TRBJ1-4, with D uncertain. This CDR3 is built from 16 residues. Trimming took 0 bases from V and 0 from J, leaving 8 bases between them. Germline values: CDR1 LGHNA, CDR2 YSLEER. CDR3 protein: CASSQDLGATNEKLFF. The CDR3 nucleotides are TGCGCCAGCAGCCAAGATCTGGGTGCAACTAATGAAAAACTGTTTTTT.

The chain recombines TRBV7-2 with TRBJ2-5; D not certain. The last part of the DNA fits TRBJ2-1 better; the J call may be wrong. Germline V gene lookup returns CDR1 SGHTA and CDR2 FQGNSA. This CDR3 is 12 amino acids long. This CDR3 is CASSSLGYEQFF. The CDR3, as DNA: TGTGCCAGCAGCTCCCTAGGGTATGAGCAGTTCTTC.

The CDR3 sequence: CASSYSQKDRGSWNSPLHF. The DNA of the CDR3 is TGTGCCAGCAGTTACTCGCAAAAAGACAGGGGATCGTGGAATTCACCCCTCCACTTT. The chain carries TRBV6-2 or TRBV6-3 and TRBJ1-6, with 8 bases fitting TRBD1. The length of the CDR3 is 19 residues. The germline gives CDR1 MNHEY, CDR2 SVGEGT. V was pared by 0 bases and J by 7 bases, with 14 bases of the junction left unmatched.

The chain combines TRBV7-9 with TRBJ2-3, with D perhaps TRBD2 (6 bases). V was clipped by 1 base and J by 1 base, with 12 bases between them. Germline CDR1 reads SEHNR; CDR2 reads FQNEAQ (reference sequence). The CDR3 length is 16 residues. As DNA, the CDR3 is TGTGCCAGCAGCTTAGTTGATTCGGGGGGCACAGATACGCAGTATTTT. This translates into CASSLVDSGGTDTQYF.

This clonotype was detected many times. This rearrangement joins TRBV6-1 to TRBJ2-5, with D unresolved. CDR3 length: 11 amino acids. Germline CDR1 reads MNHNS; CDR2 reads SASEGT. Trimming left V 4 bases short and J 4 bases short, with 4 bases between. CDR3 protein: CASSARETQYF. The DNA of the CDR3 is TGTGCCAGCAGTGCCAGAGAGACCCAGTACTTC.

This chain links TRBV20-1 with TRBJ2-1, with D perhaps TRBD2 (5 bases). The length of the CDR3 is 14 residues. Trimming removed 5 bases at V and 1 base at J, with 12 bases between. The germline gives CDR1 DFQATT, CDR2 SNEGSKA (reference sequence). CDR3 bases: TGCAGTGCTCGTACTAGGGATTCCTACAATGAGCAGTTCTTC. It specifies CSARTRDSYNEQFF.

The chain couples TRBV12-3 or TRBV12-4 to TRBJ2-5; D may be TRBD2 (6 bases). CDR3 length: 16 amino acids. Trimming took 4 bases from V and 5 from J, leaving 20 bases between them. DNA of the CDR3: TGTGCCAGCAGTTCCGCCTACGGACTGGGGAGGGAGACCCAGTACTTC. It specifies CASSSAYGLGRETQYF.

The chain uses TRBV5-1 and TRBJ1-1; D is uncertain. CDR1 and CDR2 from the germline V gene are SGHRS and YFSETQ. The CDR3 spans 11 residues. DNA of the CDR3: TGCGTTCCGCCGCGGTCAGTTGAAGCTTTCTTT. Encoded protein: CVPPRSVEAFF. Full variable domain (missing parts from reference TRBV5-1 and TRBJ1-1): KAGVTQTPRYLIKTRGQQVTLSCSPISGHRSVSWYQQTPGQGLQFLFEYFSETQRNKGNFPGRFSGRQFSNSRSEMNVSTLELGDSALYLCVPPRSVEAFFGQGTRLTVV.

The gene calls are TRBV7-9 and TRBJ1-6; tentative D call: TRBD1 (5 bases). The CDR3 totals 14 residues. V dropped 1 base and J dropped 10 bases, with 11 bases sitting between them. Germline loops: CDR1 SEHNR, CDR2 FQNEAQ (reference sequence). The CDR3 DNA follows: TGTGCCAGCAGCTTAGGGACACGAGGCTCACCCCTCCACTTT. Its translation is CASSLGTRGSPLHF.